The clone carrying this T cell receptor (beta chain) was seen more than once but under ten times. The sample is drawn from a study of low-dose radiotherapy and immunotherapy resistance in tumors. About the research overall: Cohort 1 was given 0.5 Gy fractions every 2 weeks, 6.5 Gy in total.

TRAV- and TRBV-specific primers, spanning alpha and beta chains, primed first-strand cDNA. TCR amplification involved roughly 21 PCR cycles with a constant-region primer and V-primer adapter. TCRdb reanalysed the reads using MiXCR and keeps one entry per CDR3 protein. The sample has tens of thousands of distinct CDR3 sequences; approximately 25% are singletons. V lost 6 bases and J 0 bases, leaving 12 bases between the germline ends. CDR3 length equals 14 residues. The germline gives CDR1 SNHLY, CDR2 FYNNEI. Time point described: before trial treatment. Nivolumab, ipilimumab, aspirin, low-dose cyclophosphamide and low-dose radiotherapy were given to donors. Solid tumors that lacked tumor-infiltrating lymphocytes and were advanced were present in eligible patients.

The chain employs TRBV2 and TRBJ2-7; D is possibly TRBD1 (6 bases). Sequenced here: PBMCs, sampled before treatment. This receptor was identified in a male donor with prostate cancer. The CDR3: CASREQGPSYEQYF. The CDR3 coding sequence is TGTGCCAGCAGAGAACAGGGACCCTCCTACGAGCAGTACTTC.